A single sample gave rise to the 29 T cell receptor beta chains below, sequenced in a study of blood T cell repertoires in COVID-19. TCRdb keeps only in-frame clones here, not all; method: immunoSEQ multiplex PCR. The sample lists approximately 76,000 clones; roughly four fifths were seen once. Sequenced sample: peripheral blood. These TCRs come from a man aged 50-60 years with acute or convalescent COVID-19.

The genes are TRBV10-3 and TRBJ1-5; D perhaps matches TRBD1 (6 bases). Trimming removed 3 bases from V and 2 bases from J, with 17 bases in between. The germline V gene encodes CDR1 ENHRY and CDR2 SYGVKD. This CDR3 region has 17 residues. The CDR3 coding sequence is TGTGCCATCAGTGATGGGGGGGCGCTTGGTCGCAATCAGCCCCAGCATTTT. Its protein is CAISDGGALGRNQPQHF.

The chain combines TRBV29-1 with TRBJ1-1; D may be TRBD1 (5 bases). There are 12 residues in the CDR3. Germline V gene lookup returns CDR1 SQVTM and CDR2 ANQGSEA. V lost 8 bases to trimming and J lost 1 base, with 11 bases between them. This CDR3 reads CSFHRRNTEAFF. CDR3 in DNA: TGCAGCTTCCACAGGAGGAACACTGAAGCTTTCTTT.

The V call is TRBV30, the J call TRBJ1-3; perhaps TRBD1 as D (5 bases). Trimming took off 4 bases at V and 0 bases at J, with 10 bases between the two ends. In germline, CDR1 is GTSNPN, CDR2 SVGIG (reference sequence). The CDR3 has 14 residues. CDR3 in DNA: TGTGCCTGGACTACAGGAGTCTCTGGAAACACCATATATTTT. This codes for CAWTTGVSGNTIYF.

This clone was observed a few times. V and J are TRBV4-3 and TRBJ1-4; 12 nucleotides match TRBD1. This CDR3 comprises 16 residues. CDR1 is LGHNA and CDR2 is YSLEER in the germline V gene. With V trimmed by 4 bases and J by 4 bases, 4 bases remained unmatched. CDR3 sequence: CASSPGQGAGNEKLFF. As DNA, the CDR3 is TGCGCCAGCAGCCCGGGACAGGGGGCTGGTAATGAAAAACTGTTTTTT.

The chain employs TRBV9 and TRBJ1-1, with D possibly matching TRBD1 (5 bases). V was shortened by 2 bases and J by 1 base, with 9 bases between the two germline ends. The germline V gene encodes CDR1 SGDLS and CDR2 YYNGEE. The CDR3 consists of 14 residues. CDR3 protein: CASSVQGGNTEAFF. The CDR3, as DNA: TGTGCCAGCAGCGTTCAGGGAGGGAACACTGAAGCTTTCTTT.

The chain recombines TRBV28 with TRBJ1-4, with 11 bases matching TRBD1. Losses at the gene ends were 10 bases for V and 6 bases for J; bases not matched to a gene: 7. The CDR3 runs to 14 residues. Germline V gives CDR1 MDHEN, CDR2 SYDVKM. In nucleotides, the CDR3 is TGTGCCACCCTTAGGACAGGGGGCGATGAAAAACTGTTTTTT. As protein: CATLRTGGDEKLFF.

The chain uses TRBV9 and TRBJ1-3, with 8 bases fitting TRBD1. The CDR3 runs to 15 residues. The V and J ends lost 4 bases and 4 bases, in that order; junction bases with no gene match: 7. Germline V CDR1 and CDR2: SGDLS, YYNGEE. The CDR3 DNA is TGTGCCAGCAGCCAACAGGGGGACAGGGGAAACACCATATATTTT. As protein: CASSQQGDRGNTIYF.

V and J are TRBV13 and TRBJ2-7, with 10 bases that match TRBD1. The V and J ends lost 1 base and 4 bases, in that order; junction bases with no gene match: 4. Germline values: CDR1 PRHDT, CDR2 FYEKMQ (reference sequence). This CDR3 has 15 amino acids. The DNA of the CDR3 is TGTGCCAGCAGCTTAGTTGGGACAGGGGAGTACGAGCAGTACTTC. It codes for CASSLVGTGEYEQYF.

The chain couples TRBV19 to TRBJ1-6; 7 nucleotides match TRBD1. The CDR3 runs 15 residues. The germline gives CDR1 LNHDA, CDR2 SQIVND (reference sequence). V trimming: 4 bases; J trimming: 4 bases; junction bases outside the gene matches: 4. The CDR3 nucleotides read TGTGCCAGTAGTACAAGGGGACAGTATAATTCACCCCTCCACTTT. It is translated as CASSTRGQYNSPLHF.

The chain has TRBV4-2 and TRBJ2-5; 9 bases are shared with TRBD2. Germline assignment: CDR1 LGHNA and CDR2 YNFKEQ. The CDR3 has 18 amino acids. The V segment lost 0 bases and the J segment 3 bases; nucleotides outside the gene matches: 11. The CDR3 loop reads CASSQDAWASGAKETQYF. CDR3 nucleotides: TGTGCCAGCAGCCAAGATGCTTGGGCTAGCGGGGCAAAAGAGACCCAGTACTTC.

The V and J genes are TRBV30 and TRBJ1-5, with D uncertain. V lost 3 bases to trimming and J lost 5 bases, with 14 bases between them. The CDR3 length is 14 residues. Germline CDR1 and CDR2: GTSNPN and SVGIG (reference sequence). CDR3 protein: CAWSEGSVHQPQHF. The CDR3 region has the DNA TGTGCCTGGAGCGAGGGTTCGGTCCATCAGCCCCAGCATTTT. The entire variable domain, with the rest obtained from reference TRBV30 and TRBJ1-5, is as follows: SQTIHQWPATLVQPVGSPLSLECTVEGTSNPNLYWYRQAAGRGLQLLFYSVGIGQISSEVPQNLSASRPQDRQFILSSKKLLLSDSGFYLCAWSEGSVHQPQHFGDGTRLSIL.

V is TRBV30 and J is TRBJ1-2; tentatively, D is TRBD1 (5 bases). Germline CDR1 is GTSNPN and CDR2 is SVGIG (reference sequence). Trimming pared 3 bases from V and 2 bases from J, leaving 7 bases between. CDR3 length: 12 residues. In DNA form, the CDR3 reads TGTGCCTGGAGGGGGGGGAACTATGGCTACACCTTC. Encoded protein: CAWRGGNYGYTF.

The CDR3 DNA reads as TGTGCCAGTAGTAACAATCCAGGGGAAAAGCAGTACTTC. This gives the protein CASSNNPGEKQYF. V is TRBV19 and J is TRBJ2-7, with D possibly TRBD1 on 6 matching bases. The CDR3 length is 13 residues. Trimming stripped 4 bases from V and 8 bases from J, with 15 bases between. The germline CDR1 and CDR2 sequences are LNHDA and SQIVND (reference sequence).

Only one count was recorded for this clone. The chain uses TRBV19 and TRBJ2-7; D is perhaps TRBD1 (5 bases). Trimming pared 5 bases from V and 3 bases from J, leaving 8 bases between. Germline CDR1 LNHDA, CDR2 SQIVND (reference sequence). This CDR3 region has 12 residues. For the CDR3, the DNA is TGTGCCAGTAGTCAGGGAAACTACGAGCAGTACTTC. This translates into CASSQGNYEQYF.

This chain connects TRBV6-5 to TRBJ1-5; 7 positions match TRBD1. CDR1 is MNHEY, CDR2 SVGAGI, per germline. This CDR3 is built from 15 residues. The junction had 6 bases not matched to a gene; V was cut back by 6 bases and J by 1 base. CDR3 coding DNA: TGTGCCAGCAGACAAGGGACAGCAAGCAATCAGCCCCAGCATTTT. Translated: CASRQGTASNQPQHF.

The V and J genes are TRBV7-3 and TRBJ2-2, with a possible D match to TRBD2 (6 bases). The CDR3 has 17 amino acids. Germline lookup yields CDR1 SGHTA and CDR2 FQGTGA. Trimming took off 4 bases at V and 7 bases at J, with 22 bases between the two ends. The CDR3 sequence: CASSSPANGGVLGELFF. Here the CDR3 DNA reads TGTGCCAGCAGCTCCCCTGCCAACGGAGGGGTTCTCGGGGAGCTGTTTTTT. The variable domain in full, completed from reference TRBV7-3 and TRBJ2-2, reads GAGVSQTPSNKVTEKGKYVELRCDPISGHTALYWYRQSLGQGPEFLIYFQGTGAADDSGLPNDRFFAVRPEGSVSTLKIQRTERGDSAVYLCASSSPANGGVLGELFFGEGSRLTVL.

V gene TRBV4-3 combines with J gene TRBJ2-5; D gene unclear. The CDR3 loop spans 13 amino acids. Germline CDR1 reads LGHNA; CDR2 reads YSLEER. V was cut by 2 bases and J by 5 bases, with 9 bases left in between. CDR3 sequence: CASSQSVGETQYF. CDR3 coding DNA: TGCGCCAGCAGCCAATCTGTCGGGGAGACCCAGTACTTC.

This clone was counted between two and nine times. The chain employs TRBV19 and TRBJ1-2; no firm D call. The CDR3 is 14 residues long. V dropped 5 bases and J dropped 8 bases, with 18 bases sitting between them. Germline CDR1 is LNHDA and CDR2 is SQIVND (reference sequence). DNA of the CDR3: TGTGCCAGTAGTTCACCCAAGCAGAGGGCCGGCTACACCTTC. Encoded protein: CASSSPKQRAGYTF.

The V call is TRBV5-4, the J call TRBJ1-4, with 7 bases that match TRBD1. V shed 5 bases, J shed 5 bases, and the junction held 9 bases outside the gene matches. The CDR3 consists of 15 residues. The germline gives CDR1 SGHNT, CDR2 YYREEE (reference sequence). CDR3 residues: CASRQTLGQNEKLFF. CDR3 coding DNA: TGTGCCAGCAGGCAGACGTTGGGACAGAATGAAAAACTGTTTTTT.

This chain links TRBV7-9 with TRBJ2-2, with 16 positions matching TRBD2. The CDR3 loop spans 19 amino acids. J lost 3 bases, V lost 5 bases, and 9 bases had no gene match. Germline CDR1 reads SEHNR; CDR2 reads FQNEAQ (reference sequence). The CDR3: CASSPGTSGRAIHTGELFF. The CDR3 DNA follows: TGTGCCAGCAGCCCTGGGACTAGCGGGAGGGCAATCCACACCGGGGAGCTGTTTTTT.

The chain combines TRBV5-1 with TRBJ2-3, with a tentative D call TRBD1 (5 bases). The length of the CDR3 is 16 residues. Germline CDR1 SGHRS, CDR2 YFSETQ. With 0 bases removed from V and 4 bases from J, the gap between germline ends came to 15 bases. CDR3 loop: CASSLVGQGIADTQYF. CDR3 nucleotides: TGCGCCAGCAGCTTGGTGGGGCAGGGAATCGCAGATACGCAGTATTTT.

The chain recombines TRBV6-2 or TRBV6-3 with TRBJ2-3; 12 bases are a match to TRBD2. Trimming removed 6 bases from V and 1 base from J; junction bases left unmatched: 5. The germline CDR1 and CDR2 sequences are MNHEY and SVGEGT. The CDR3 is 16 amino acids. Written as DNA, the CDR3 is TGTGCCAGCAGCCGACTAGCGGGAGACGGCACAGATACGCAGTATTTT. Amino acids: CASSRLAGDGTDTQYF.

The J gene is TRBJ2-5, the V gene TRBV29-1; D may be TRBD2 (5 bases). Per the germline V gene, CDR1 is SQVTM and CDR2 is ANQGSEA. The CDR3 runs 14 residues. V lost 0 bases and J lost 5, with 13 bases in between. The chain's CDR3 is CSVEDPRVRETQYF. CDR3 coding DNA: TGCAGCGTTGAAGATCCGAGGGTCCGTGAGACCCAGTACTTC.

The genes are TRBV28 and TRBJ1-1; TRBD1 matches at 9 bases. Germline V CDR1 and CDR2: MDHEN, SYDVKM. Trimming at V came to 4 bases and at J to 4 bases, leaving 7 bases not matched to a gene. The CDR3 is 15 amino acids. In DNA form, the CDR3 reads TGTGCCAGCAGTTCAACAGGGGGCGAGGGCACTGAAGCTTTCTTT. Its translation is CASSSTGGEGTEAFF.

This sequence joins TRBV7-8 and TRBJ1-3, with D possibly TRBD1 on 6 matching bases. The V end lost 5 bases, the J end lost 4 bases, and 24 bases lay between the germline ends. The CDR3 contains 18 residues. Germline loops: CDR1 SGHVS, CDR2 FQNEAQ. This chain's CDR3 is CASSPPSGGPRKGNTIYF. CDR3 bases: TGTGCCAGCAGCCCCCCCTCGGGGGGGCCAAGAAAAGGAAACACCATATATTTT.

The count of this clone is one. The DNA for the CDR3 is TGTGCCAGCACTCAGACTAGCGGGGCCTACAATGAGCAGTTCTTC. Its translation is CASTQTSGAYNEQFF. V usage is TRBV11-2 and J usage is TRBJ2-1; TRBD2 aligns across 11 bases. V was clipped by 7 bases and J by 2 bases; unmatched bases: 4. Germline V lookup: CDR1 SGHAT, CDR2 FQNNGV. This CDR3 region has 15 residues.

The chain links TRBV7-3 to TRBJ1-1; D is unclear. Germline V gives CDR1 SGHTA, CDR2 FQGTGA. This CDR3 region has 13 residues. With 8 bases removed from V and 2 bases from J, the gap between germline ends came to 12 bases. The CDR3 DNA reads as TGTGCCAGCGGTCCGGGGTCTAACACTGAAGCTTTCTTT. It yields the protein CASGPGSNTEAFF.

CDR3 coding DNA: TGTGCCAGCAGTTGGGCAGGGGATGGCTACACCTTC. It codes for CASSWAGDGYTF. The chain employs TRBV2 and TRBJ1-2; TRBD1 is a possible D gene (6 bases). Germline-derived CDR1 and CDR2 are SNHLY and FYNNEI. This CDR3 is built from 12 residues. The V and J ends lost 5 bases and 6 bases respectively, with 10 bases between them.

The V call is TRBV7-3, the J call TRBJ1-1; D gene ambiguous. V was pared by 0 bases and J by 5 bases, with 7 bases between. From germline, CDR1 is SGHTA and CDR2 FQGTGA. The CDR3 length is 13 residues. The CDR3 loop is CASSLTTRTEAFF. In DNA, the CDR3 is TGTGCCAGCAGCTTAACTACGAGAACTGAAGCTTTCTTT.